This T cell receptor beta chain was captured in a study of blood T cells in healthy people across ages. Background on the study: Template switching retrieved approximately one barcoded beta molecule for each two T cells.

This clonotype was picked up a small number of times. The antigen remains undetermined. The V end lost 7 bases, the J end lost 2 bases, and 11 bases lay between the germline ends. Germline CDR1 SQVTM, CDR2 ANQGSEA. This CDR3 is built from 12 residues. PCR was performed a second time for about 7 to 11 cycles using a sample-barcoded 5' primer and a J-beta primer mix. TCRdb re-derived calls from the 5' RACE reads in MiXCR, one entry per CDR3 protein. This table has fewer than 2,000,000 distinct CDR3 sequences, roughly two fifths appearing once. Study-level results: Per million T cells, the diversity of TCR beta decreased roughly linearly as age advanced.

The source of this sequence is a human donor in good health. Source material: blood. The chain uses TRBV29-1 and TRBJ1-2, with a possible D match to TRBD1 (5 bases). DNA for the CDR3: TGCAGCGCGGGGACGAAGAACTATGGCTACACCTTC. It encodes CSAGTKNYGYTF.